These 10 T cell receptor beta chains came from one sample sequenced in a study of T cell repertoires in ileal Crohn's disease. The data were produced by immunoSEQ multiplex PCR, yet TCRdb's version contains in-frame clones alone and is incomplete. The sample contains more than 15,000 clones, roughly 83% of which appear only once. Input material: ileal tissue. The receptors come from an adult with Crohn's disease.

The chain recombines TRBV5-7 with TRBJ1-1; 8 nucleotides match TRBD1. TRBV5-7 is an open reading frame, and its role is uncertain. The CDR3 consists of 13 residues. V trimming: 3 bases; J trimming: 10 bases; junction bases outside the gene matches: 8. The CDR3 loop is CASSSDREKRAFF. CDR3 nucleotide sequence: TGTGCCAGCAGCTCGGACAGGGAAAAGCGAGCTTTCTTT.

This rearrangement joins TRBV27 to TRBJ1-5, with D possibly being TRBD1 (5 bases). The germline gives CDR1 MNHEY, CDR2 SMNVEV (reference sequence). The CDR3 has 14 amino acids. V lost 3 bases, J lost 5 bases, and 11 bases lay in between. In DNA, the CDR3 is TGTGCCAGCAGTTTGCGGAGGGACCATCAGCCCCAGCATTTT. Its protein is CASSLRRDHQPQHF.

The chain carries TRBV29-1 and TRBJ1-2; no definite D call. V was cut by 5 bases and J by 0 bases, with 4 bases left in between. The length of the CDR3 is 11 residues. Germline V lookup: CDR1 SQVTM, CDR2 ANQGSEA. CDR3 in DNA: TGCAGCGTTCCAGCTAACTATGGCTACACCTTC. Its translation is CSVPANYGYTF. Full variable domain (missing parts from reference TRBV29-1 and TRBJ1-2): SAVISQKPSRDICQRGTSLTIQCQVDSQVTMMFWYRQQPGQSLTLIATANQGSEATYESGFVIDKFPISRPNLTFSTLTVSNMSPEDSSIYLCSVPANYGYTFGSGTRLTVV.

The chain links TRBV19 to TRBJ1-5; TRBD1 matches at 7 bases. The CDR3 contains 14 residues. Germline CDR1 LNHDA, CDR2 SQIVND (reference sequence). V was clipped by 7 bases and J by 0 bases; unmatched bases: 3. The CDR3 reads CASMTGYSNQPQHF. The CDR3 DNA follows: TGTGCCAGTATGACAGGGTATAGCAATCAGCCCCAGCATTTT.

This chain connects TRBV7-3 to TRBJ1-6; 8 bases align to TRBD1. The CDR3 loop spans 15 amino acids. Germline V gene data show CDR1 as SGHTA and CDR2 as FQGTGA. The V and J ends lost 2 bases and 7 bases, in that order; junction bases with no gene match: 4. The CDR3: CASSLDRGINSPLHF. CDR3 nucleotide sequence: TGTGCCAGCAGCTTAGACAGGGGCATCAATTCACCCCTCCACTTT.

V is TRBV11-1 and J is TRBJ2-5, with D possibly TRBD1 on 6 matching bases. The V gene lost 5 bases and the J gene lost 5 bases, with 21 bases spanning the gap. The germline CDR1 and CDR2 sequences are SGHAT and FQDESV (reference sequence). The CDR3 sequence is 16 residues long. The CDR3 DNA follows: TGTGCCAGCAGCGAACACTGGACAGCCCGGATGGAGACCCAGTACTTC. Amino acid sequence: CASSEHWTARMETQYF.

This clone was seen a few times. This chain uses TRBV4-3 with TRBJ1-4; D is unclear. Germline values: CDR1 LGHNA, CDR2 YSLEER. The CDR3 runs to 15 residues. The V end was cut by 3 bases, the J end by 8 bases, with 16 bases between. The CDR3 loop reads CASSQRAALGEKLFF. Here the CDR3 DNA reads TGCGCCAGCAGCCAGAGGGCCGCCCTGGGGGAAAAACTGTTTTTT.

The CDR3, as DNA: TGTGCCAGCGGGGGGTCTGGCTACACCTTC. It translates to CASGGSGYTF. The rearrangement joins TRBV7-2 to TRBJ1-2, with a weak D call TRBD1 (5 bases). CDR1 is SGHTA, CDR2 FQGNSA, per germline. Trimming pared 8 bases from V and 7 bases from J, leaving 8 bases between. The CDR3 consists of 10 residues.

The rearrangement uses TRBV19 and TRBJ2-7; D possibly corresponds to TRBD2 (6 bases). Trimming cost V 3 bases and J 2 bases, with 23 bases left between them. The CDR3 is made up of 18 amino acids. Per the germline V gene, CDR1 is LNHDA and CDR2 is SQIVND (reference sequence). CDR3 sequence: CASSIRGTDGSLPYEQYF. CDR3 bases: TGTGCCAGTAGTATTCGCGGGACGGATGGTAGTTTACCCTACGAGCAGTACTTC.

The chain carries TRBV18 and TRBJ1-6, with 9 bases identical to TRBD1. V dropped 2 bases and J dropped 8; count of bases not matched to a gene: 4. Germline CDR1 is KGHSH and CDR2 is LQKENI. The CDR3 runs 15 residues. CDR3 loop: CASSPRTGDDSPLHF. CDR3 bases: TGTGCCAGCTCACCAAGGACAGGGGACGATTCACCCCTCCACTTT.